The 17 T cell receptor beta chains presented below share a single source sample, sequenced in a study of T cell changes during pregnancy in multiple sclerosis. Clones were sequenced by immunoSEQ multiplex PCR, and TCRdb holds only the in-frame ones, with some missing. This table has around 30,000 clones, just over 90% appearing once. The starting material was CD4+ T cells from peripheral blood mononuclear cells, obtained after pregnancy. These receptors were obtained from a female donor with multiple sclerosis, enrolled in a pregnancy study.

CDR3 region: CASSMTGYNEQFF. CDR3 coding DNA: TGTGCCAGTAGTATGACAGGTTACAATGAGCAGTTCTTC. V and J are TRBV19 and TRBJ2-1, with D perhaps matching TRBD1 (6 bases). V gave up 3 bases and J gave up 4 bases, with 7 bases separating them. The CDR3 extends over 13 amino acids. The germline V gene encodes CDR1 LNHDA and CDR2 SQIVND (reference sequence). Combining the CDR3 with reference TRBV19 and TRBJ2-1 gives the whole variable domain DGGITQSPKYLFRKEGQNVTLSCEQNLNHDAMYWYRQDPGQGLRLIYYSQIVNDFQKGDIAEGYSVSREKKESFPLTVTSAQKNPTAFYLCASSMTGYNEQFFGPGTRLTVL.

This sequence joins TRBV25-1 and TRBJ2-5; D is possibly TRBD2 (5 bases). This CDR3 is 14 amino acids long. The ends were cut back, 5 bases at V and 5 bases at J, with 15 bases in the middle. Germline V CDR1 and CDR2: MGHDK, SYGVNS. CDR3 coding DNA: TGTGCCAGCAGTTCCTCGGGTCCGGGGGAGACCCAGTACTTC. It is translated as CASSSSGPGETQYF.

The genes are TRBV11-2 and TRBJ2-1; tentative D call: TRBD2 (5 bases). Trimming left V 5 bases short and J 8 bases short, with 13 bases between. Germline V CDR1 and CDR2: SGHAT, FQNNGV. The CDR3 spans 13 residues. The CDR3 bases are TGTGCCAGCAGCCCGCGACTGGGAGATGAGCAGTTCTTC. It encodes CASSPRLGDEQFF.

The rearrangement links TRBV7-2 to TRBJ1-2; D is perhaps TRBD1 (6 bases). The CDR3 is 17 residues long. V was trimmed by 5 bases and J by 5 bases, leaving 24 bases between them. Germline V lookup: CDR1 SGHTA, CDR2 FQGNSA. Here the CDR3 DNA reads TGTGCCAGCAGCATTTTCTCCCCTACAGGGTGGGAGTATGGCTACACCTTC. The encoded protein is CASSIFSPTGWEYGYTF.

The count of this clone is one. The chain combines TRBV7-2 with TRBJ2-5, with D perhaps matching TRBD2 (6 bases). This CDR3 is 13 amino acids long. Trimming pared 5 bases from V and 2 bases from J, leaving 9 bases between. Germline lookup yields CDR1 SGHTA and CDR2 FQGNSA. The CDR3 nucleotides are TGTGCCAGCAGCCTAGGGACTCAAGAGACCCAGTACTTC. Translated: CASSLGTQETQYF.

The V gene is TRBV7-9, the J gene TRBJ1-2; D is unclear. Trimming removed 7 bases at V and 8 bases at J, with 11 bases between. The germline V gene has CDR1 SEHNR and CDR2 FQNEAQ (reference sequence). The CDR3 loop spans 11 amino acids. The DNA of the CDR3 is TGTGCCAGCATGGGAGCCCGGGGCTACACCTTC. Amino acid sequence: CASMGARGYTF.

The CDR3 spells CASSRGGDRGLFGNQPQHF. For the CDR3, the DNA is TGTGCCAGCAGTAGGGGTGGGGACAGGGGGCTGTTTGGCAATCAGCCCCAGCATTTT. The rearrangement uses TRBV2 and TRBJ1-5; 12 positions match TRBD1. V was clipped by 5 bases and J by 2 bases; unmatched bases: 13. CDR1 is SNHLY, CDR2 FYNNEI, per germline. CDR3 length: 19 residues.

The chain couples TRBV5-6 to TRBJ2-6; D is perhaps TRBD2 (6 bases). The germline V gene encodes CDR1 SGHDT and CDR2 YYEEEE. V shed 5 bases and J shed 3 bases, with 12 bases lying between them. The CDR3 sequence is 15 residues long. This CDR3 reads CASRSRGGGANVLTF. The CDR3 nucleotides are TGTGCCAGCAGGAGTAGGGGAGGTGGGGCCAACGTCCTGACTTTC.

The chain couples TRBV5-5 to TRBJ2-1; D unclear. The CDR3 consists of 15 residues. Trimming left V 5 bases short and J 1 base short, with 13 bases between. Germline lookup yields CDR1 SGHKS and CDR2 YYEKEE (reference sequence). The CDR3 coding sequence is TGTGCCAGCAGTGAGGAGACCGGTTCCTACAATGAGCAGTTCTTC. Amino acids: CASSEETGSYNEQFF.

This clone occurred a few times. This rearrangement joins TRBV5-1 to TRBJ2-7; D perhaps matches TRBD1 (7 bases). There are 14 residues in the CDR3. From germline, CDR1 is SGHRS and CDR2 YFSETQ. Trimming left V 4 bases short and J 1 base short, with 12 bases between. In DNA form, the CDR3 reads TGCGCCAGCAGCGCGGGGACAGCTTCCTACGAGCAGTACTTC. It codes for CASSAGTASYEQYF. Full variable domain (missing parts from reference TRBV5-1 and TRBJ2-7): KAGVTQTPRYLIKTRGQQVTLSCSPISGHRSVSWYQQTPGQGLQFLFEYFSETQRNKGNFPGRFSGRQFSNSRSEMNVSTLELGDSALYLCASSAGTASYEQYFGPGTRLTVT.

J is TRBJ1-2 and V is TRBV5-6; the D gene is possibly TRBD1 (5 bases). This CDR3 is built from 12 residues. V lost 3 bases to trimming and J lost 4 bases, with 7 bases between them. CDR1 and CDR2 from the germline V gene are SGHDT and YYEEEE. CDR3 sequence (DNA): TGTGCCAGCAGCTGGCAGGGCTATGGCTACACCTTC. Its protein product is CASSWQGYGYTF.

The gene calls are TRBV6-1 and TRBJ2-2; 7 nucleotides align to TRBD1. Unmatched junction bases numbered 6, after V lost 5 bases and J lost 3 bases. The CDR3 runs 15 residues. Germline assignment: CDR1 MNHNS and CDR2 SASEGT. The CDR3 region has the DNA TGTGCCAGCAGTTTTCAGGGGGATTACACCGGGGAGCTGTTTTTT. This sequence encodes CASSFQGDYTGELFF.

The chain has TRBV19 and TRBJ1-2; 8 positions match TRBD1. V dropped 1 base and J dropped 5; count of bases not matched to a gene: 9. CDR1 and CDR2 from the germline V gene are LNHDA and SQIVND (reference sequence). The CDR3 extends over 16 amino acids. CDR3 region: CASSIGTPGTGYGYTF. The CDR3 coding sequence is TGTGCCAGTAGTATAGGTACCCCCGGGACAGGATATGGCTACACCTTC.

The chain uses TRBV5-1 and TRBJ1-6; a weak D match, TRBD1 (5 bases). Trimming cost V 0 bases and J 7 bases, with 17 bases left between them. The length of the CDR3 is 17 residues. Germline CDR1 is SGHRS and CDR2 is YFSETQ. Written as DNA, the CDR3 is TGCGCCAGCAGCTTGGAGGGGCAGAGAGAACAGAATTCACCCCTCCACTTT. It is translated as CASSLEGQREQNSPLHF. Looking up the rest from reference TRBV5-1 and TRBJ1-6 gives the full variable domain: KAGVTQTPRYLIKTRGQQVTLSCSPISGHRSVSWYQQTPGQGLQFLFEYFSETQRNKGNFPGRFSGRQFSNSRSEMNVSTLELGDSALYLCASSLEGQREQNSPLHFGNGTRLTVT.

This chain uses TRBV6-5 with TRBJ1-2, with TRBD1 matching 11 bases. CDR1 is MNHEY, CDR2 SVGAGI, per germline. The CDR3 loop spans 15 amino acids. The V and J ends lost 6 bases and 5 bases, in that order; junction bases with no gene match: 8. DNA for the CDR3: TGTGCCAGCAGGCACCGGGACAGGGGGTTTTATGGCTACACCTTC. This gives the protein CASRHRDRGFYGYTF.

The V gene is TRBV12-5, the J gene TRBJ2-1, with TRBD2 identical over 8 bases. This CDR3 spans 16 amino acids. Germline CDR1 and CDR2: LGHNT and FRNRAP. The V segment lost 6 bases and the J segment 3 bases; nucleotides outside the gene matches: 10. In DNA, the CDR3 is TGTGCTAGTGGGGACTCCGGGGGGGGCCTCTACAATGAGCAGTTCTTC. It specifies CASGDSGGGLYNEQFF.

CDR3 residues: CASSYSLLSPLHF. The CDR3 DNA follows: TGTGCCAGCAGTTACTCTCTTCTTTCACCCCTCCACTTT. V and J are TRBV6-5 and TRBJ1-6; D unresolved. V was trimmed by 0 bases and J by 9 bases, leaving 6 bases between them. CDR1 and CDR2 from the germline V gene are MNHEY and SVGAGI. The CDR3 has 13 amino acids.